What follows describes a single TCR beta chain. Antigen unknown. Repertoires were generated with immunoSEQ multiplex PCR, while TCRdb's copy carries only in-frame clones and drops some. The sample lists some 2,600 clones; under 90% were seen once. These data come from a study of circulating and synovial CD4+ cells in juvenile arthritis. Findings and limits, study-wide: Diversity here was lower than in bulk blood CD4 cells. Circulating pathogenic-like and bulk T cells looked alike by Vbeta family usage.

Donors were patients with active juvenile idiopathic arthritis. Sequenced sample: HLA-DR+ CD4+ T cells from blood. Subset of the sample: circulating pathogenic-like lymphocytes, sorted as HLA-DR+CD14-CD3+CD4+CD25low/- blood T cells. The TCR comes from a human donor with juvenile idiopathic arthritis.

In DNA, the CDR3 is TGTGCCAGCAGCTTCAGGACAGTGACCCTCAGAAACACCATATATTTT. This encodes CASSFRTVTLRNTIYF. The V call is TRBV5-6, the J call TRBJ1-3; D might be TRBD1 (6 bases). Germline V CDR1 and CDR2: SGHDT, YYEEEE. Trimming took off 2 bases at V and 5 bases at J, with 17 bases between the two ends. The CDR3 consists of 16 residues.